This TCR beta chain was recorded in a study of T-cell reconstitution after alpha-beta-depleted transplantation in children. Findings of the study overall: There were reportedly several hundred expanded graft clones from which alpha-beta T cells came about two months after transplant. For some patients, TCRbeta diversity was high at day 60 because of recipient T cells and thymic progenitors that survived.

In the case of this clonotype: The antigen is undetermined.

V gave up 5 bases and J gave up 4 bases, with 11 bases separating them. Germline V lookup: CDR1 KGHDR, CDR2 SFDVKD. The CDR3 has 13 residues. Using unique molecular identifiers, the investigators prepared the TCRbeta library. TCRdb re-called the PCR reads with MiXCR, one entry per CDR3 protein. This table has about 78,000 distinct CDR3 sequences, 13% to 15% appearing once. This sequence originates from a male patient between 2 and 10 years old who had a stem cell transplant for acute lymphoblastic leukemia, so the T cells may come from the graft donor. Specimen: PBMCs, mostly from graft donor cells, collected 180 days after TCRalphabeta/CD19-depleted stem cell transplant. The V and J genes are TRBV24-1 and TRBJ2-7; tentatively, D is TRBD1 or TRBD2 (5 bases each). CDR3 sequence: CATSAGRGYEQYF. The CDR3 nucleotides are TGTGCCACCAGTGCGGGACGCGGGTACGAGCAGTACTTC.